This is a list of T cell receptor beta chains from one sample in a study of cytomegalovirus exposure and HLA in healthy donors. TCRdb's copy holds only in-frame clones and misses some; the assay was immunoSEQ multiplex PCR. Among under 200,000 clones listed, approximately 70% were seen once. Sequencing used PBMCs. The receptors stem from a middle-aged woman in good health and CMV-seropositive. The CDR3 runs from the conserved cysteine through the conserved F or W. D genes are given only for firm matches. A clone size is listed for some rows: how often the clone was seen (once, few, many), or a class if it is expanded.

d_gene: .; abundance: .; v_gene: TRBV19; len: 14; j_gene: TRBJ2-2; CDR3aa: CASNTPWATGELFF; CDR3nt: TGTGCCAGTAATACCCCCTGGGCCACCGGGGAGCTGTTTTTT
d_gene: .; abundance: .; v_gene: TRBV27; len: 17; j_gene: TRBJ1-1; CDR3aa: CASSLTGGGGVGTEAFF; CDR3nt: TGTGCCAGCAGTTTGACGGGCGGGGGGGGCGTTGGCACTGAAGCTTTCTTT
d_gene: .; abundance: once; v_gene: TRBV27; len: 15; j_gene: TRBJ2-7; CDR3aa: CASRERGGLSYEQYF; CDR3nt: TGTGCCAGCAGGGAAAGAGGGGGTTTATCCTACGAGCAGTACTTC
d_gene: .; abundance: .; v_gene: TRBV5-5; len: 13; j_gene: TRBJ1-1; CDR3aa: CASSFSSDTEAFF; CDR3nt: TGTGCCAGCAGCTTTAGCTCTGACACTGAAGCTTTCTTT
d_gene: TRBD1; abundance: .; v_gene: TRBV10-3; len: 14; j_gene: TRBJ2-1; CDR3aa: CAIKRDSSYNEQFF; CDR3nt: TGTGCCATCAAACGGGACAGTTCTTACAATGAGCAGTTCTTC
d_gene: TRBD1; abundance: once; v_gene: TRBV6-5; len: 15; j_gene: TRBJ1-1; CDR3aa: CASSYGDRANTEAFF; CDR3nt: TGTGCCAGCAGTTACGGGGACAGGGCGAACACTGAAGCTTTCTTT
d_gene: TRBD1; abundance: .; v_gene: TRBV18; len: 14; j_gene: TRBJ1-4; CDR3aa: CASSPDREVEKLFF; CDR3nt: TGTGCCAGCTCACCGGACAGGGAGGTCGAAAAACTGTTTTTT
d_gene: TRBD1; abundance: .; v_gene: TRBV28; len: 15; j_gene: TRBJ1-5; CDR3aa: CASRFPGGRYQPQHF; CDR3nt: TGTGCCAGCAGGTTCCCAGGGGGCCGTTATCAGCCCCAGCATTTT
d_gene: .; abundance: few; v_gene: TRBV28; len: 13; j_gene: TRBJ2-7; CDR3aa: CASSLWGGPEQYF; CDR3nt: TGTGCCAGCAGTTTATGGGGGGGACCCGAGCAGTACTTC
d_gene: .; abundance: .; v_gene: TRBV29-1; len: 12; j_gene: TRBJ1-4; CDR3aa: CSAKILGEKLFF; CDR3nt: TGCAGCGCCAAAATACTAGGGGAAAAACTGTTTTTT
d_gene: .; abundance: .; v_gene: TRBV5-1; len: 14; j_gene: TRBJ1-6; CDR3aa: CASSPGQSDSPLHF; CDR3nt: TGCGCCAGCAGCCCCGGACAGAGTGATTCACCCCTCCACTTT
d_gene: .; abundance: few; v_gene: TRBV2; len: 13; j_gene: TRBJ1-4; CDR3aa: CASSLGAKGKLFF; CDR3nt: TGTGCCAGCAGTTTAGGGGCGAAGGGAAAACTGTTTTTT
d_gene: .; abundance: .; v_gene: TRBV29-1; len: 13; j_gene: TRBJ1-4; CDR3aa: CSVVPAGNEKLFF; CDR3nt: TGCAGCGTTGTCCCGGCGGGTAATGAAAAACTGTTTTTT
d_gene: .; abundance: .; v_gene: TRBV5-1; len: 14; j_gene: TRBJ1-1; CDR3aa: CASSLARANTEAFF; CDR3nt: TGCGCCAGCAGCTTGGCCCGCGCTAACACTGAAGCTTTCTTT
d_gene: TRBD2; abundance: .; v_gene: TRBV6-5; len: 15; j_gene: TRBJ2-3; CDR3aa: CASTHRGLASDTQYF; CDR3nt: TGTGCCAGCACCCATAGGGGACTAGCATCAGATACGCAGTATTTT
d_gene: TRBD1; abundance: .; v_gene: TRBV29-1; len: 14; j_gene: TRBJ2-2; CDR3aa: CSVYDRGNTGELFF; CDR3nt: TGCAGCGTCTACGACAGGGGCAACACCGGGGAGCTGTTTTTT
d_gene: TRBD2; abundance: .; v_gene: TRBV6-5; len: 15; j_gene: TRBJ2-4; CDR3aa: CASSPSGSTKNIQYF; CDR3nt: TGTGCCAGCAGCCCCAGCGGGAGTACTAAAAACATTCAGTACTTC
d_gene: TRBD2; abundance: .; v_gene: TRBV4-3; len: 17; j_gene: TRBJ2-3; CDR3aa: CASSQLAGTTSRDTQYF; CDR3nt: TGCGCCAGCAGCCAATTGGCCGGGACTACCTCTCGAGATACGCAGTATTTT
d_gene: .; abundance: .; v_gene: TRBV6-1; len: 11; j_gene: TRBJ2-7; CDR3aa: CASTSGLLQYF; CDR3nt: TGTGCCAGCACCTCGGGTCTATTGCAGTACTTC
d_gene: .; abundance: .; v_gene: TRBV2; len: 10; j_gene: TRBJ2-7; CDR3aa: CASRNNEQYF; CDR3nt: TGTGCCAGCAGGAACAACGAGCAGTACTTC
d_gene: TRBD1; abundance: .; v_gene: TRBV28; len: 16; j_gene: TRBJ1-2; CDR3aa: CASSSQVGQGRKGYTF; CDR3nt: TGTGCCAGCAGTTCCCAAGTGGGACAGGGTAGGAAGGGCTACACCTTC
d_gene: TRBD2; abundance: .; v_gene: TRBV25-1; len: 16; j_gene: TRBJ2-5; CDR3aa: CASSESSGGTQETQYF; CDR3nt: TGTGCCAGCAGTGAATCAAGCGGGGGAACTCAAGAGACCCAGTACTTC
d_gene: .; abundance: .; v_gene: TRBV5-1; len: 14; j_gene: TRBJ2-3; CDR3aa: CASSLVDAKDTQYF; CDR3nt: TGCGCCAGCAGCTTGGTTGATGCGAAAGATACGCAGTATTTT
d_gene: TRBD1; abundance: .; v_gene: TRBV19; len: 17; j_gene: TRBJ1-5; CDR3aa: CASSMKGQLYSNQPQHF; CDR3nt: TGTGCCAGTAGTATGAAGGGACAGCTTTATAGCAATCAGCCCCAGCATTTT
d_gene: .; abundance: .; v_gene: TRBV7-2; len: 14; j_gene: TRBJ1-1; CDR3aa: CASSLAGGSPEAFF; CDR3nt: TGTGCCAGCAGCTTAGCAGGGGGTTCTCCTGAAGCTTTCTTT
d_gene: .; abundance: .; v_gene: TRBV20-1; len: 11; j_gene: TRBJ2-3; CDR3aa: CSAPSAATQYF; CDR3nt: TGCAGTGCACCCTCGGCGGCTACGCAGTATTTT
d_gene: .; abundance: .; v_gene: TRBV4-2; len: 12; j_gene: TRBJ2-1; CDR3aa: CASSHSSNEQFF; CDR3nt: TGTGCCAGCAGCCACTCTAGTAATGAGCAGTTCTTC
d_gene: .; abundance: .; v_gene: TRBV7-3; len: 13; j_gene: TRBJ1-2; CDR3aa: CASSLAPGYGYTF; CDR3nt: TGTGCCAGCAGCTTAGCCCCAGGCTATGGCTACACCTTC